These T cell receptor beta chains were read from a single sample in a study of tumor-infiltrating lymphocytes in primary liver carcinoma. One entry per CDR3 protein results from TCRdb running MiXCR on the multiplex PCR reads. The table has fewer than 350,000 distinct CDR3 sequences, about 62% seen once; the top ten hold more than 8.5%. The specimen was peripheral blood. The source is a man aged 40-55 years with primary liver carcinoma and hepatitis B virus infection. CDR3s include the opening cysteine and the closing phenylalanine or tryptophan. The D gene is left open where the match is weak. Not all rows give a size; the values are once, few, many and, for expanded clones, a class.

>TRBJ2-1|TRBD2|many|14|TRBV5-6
TGTGCCAGCAGCCCGGGGGGACTAGCGGGAGTCCAGTTCTTC
CASSPGGLAGVQFF
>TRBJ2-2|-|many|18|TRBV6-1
TGTGCCAGCAGTTTCCGGGACGGGGGTTGGGGTGGTACCGGGGAGCTGTTTTTT
CASSFRDGGWGGTGELFF
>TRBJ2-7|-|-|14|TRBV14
TGTGCCAGCAGCCCCCGGACAAGGCGGAACGTGCAGTACTTC
CASSPRTRRNVQYF
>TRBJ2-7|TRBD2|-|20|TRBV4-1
TGCGCCAGCAGCCAAGTTCGGATTAGCGGGAAAGGCCAAAGGTCCTACGAGCAGTACTTC
CASSQVRISGKGQRSYEQYF
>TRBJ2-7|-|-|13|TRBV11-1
TGTGCCAGCAGCCCCATGGACTCCTACATGCAGTACTTC
CASSPMDSYMQYF
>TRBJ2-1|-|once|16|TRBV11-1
TGTGCCTGCAGCTTATCTGATGTGTCAGCTTACACTGAGCAGTTCTTC
CACSLSDVSAYTEQFF
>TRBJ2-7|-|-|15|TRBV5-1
TGCGCCACCAGCAAGAGCTCGGGAAGATCCTACGAGCAGTACTTC
CATSKSSGRSYEQYF
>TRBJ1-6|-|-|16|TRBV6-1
TGTGCCAGCAGTGAAGCGCTTGGGACCCTTGGGGCAGCCCTCCACTTT
CASSEALGTLGAALHF
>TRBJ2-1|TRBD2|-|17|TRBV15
TGTGCCACCAGCAAAGGACAGGCGAATAGCGGGAGCAATGAGCAGTTCTTC
CATSKGQANSGSNEQFF
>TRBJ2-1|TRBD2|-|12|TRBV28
TGTGCCAGCCTCCGGGAGGACAATGAGCAGTTCTTC
CASLREDNEQFF
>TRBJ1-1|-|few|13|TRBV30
TGTGCCTGGAGTGTTGGAGGGATCACTGAAGCTTTCTTT
CAWSVGGITEAFF
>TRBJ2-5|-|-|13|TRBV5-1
TGCGCCAGCAGCTTGGAGGGCCAAGAGACCCAGTACTTC
CASSLEGQETQYF
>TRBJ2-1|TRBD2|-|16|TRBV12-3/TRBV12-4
TGTGCCAGCAGGCCACTAGCGGGCACTATATACGATGAGCAGTTCTTC
CASRPLAGTIYDEQFF
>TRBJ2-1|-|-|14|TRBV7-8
TGTGCCAGCAGCTATAGGACCGGGAGAGGTGAGCAGTTCTTC
CASSYRTGRGEQFF
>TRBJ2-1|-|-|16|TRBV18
TGTGCCAGCTCACCACGAAAAAGGGCAATCGACAATGAGCAGTTCTTC
CASSPRKRAIDNEQFF
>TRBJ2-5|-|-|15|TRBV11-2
TGTGCCAGCAGCCCCGTCGGGCTACTCCCAGGGAGCCAGTACTTC
CASSPVGLLPGSQYF
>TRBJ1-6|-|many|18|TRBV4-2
TGTGCCAGCAGCCAAGATGAATCTTTCTCCTCCTATAATTCACCCCTCCACTTT
CASSQDESFSSYNSPLHF
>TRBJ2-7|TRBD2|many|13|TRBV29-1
TGCAGCGCCGCCGGGGTTGGCGGGGGAGAGCAGTACTTC
CSAAGVGGGEQYF
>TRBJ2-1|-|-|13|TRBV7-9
TGTGCCAGCAGCTTAGGGACTATCAATGAGCAGTTCTTC
CASSLGTINEQFF
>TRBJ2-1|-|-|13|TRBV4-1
TGCGCCATCAGCCAAGATCTCGGGCGCCTTCGTTTCTTC
CAISQDLGRLRFF
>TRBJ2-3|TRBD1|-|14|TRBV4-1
TGCCCCAGCAGCCAAGGACAGGGGTCGAATACGCAGTATTTT
CPSSQGQGSNTQYF
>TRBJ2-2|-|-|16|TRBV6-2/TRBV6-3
TGTGTCAGCAGTTCCGGCCGGAGTGGGGACACCGGGGAGCTGCTTTTT
CVSSSGRSGDTGELLF
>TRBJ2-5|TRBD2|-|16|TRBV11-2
TGTGCCAGCAGCTTTGAACTAGCGGGAAACGAAGAGACCCAGTACTTC
CASSFELAGNEETQYF
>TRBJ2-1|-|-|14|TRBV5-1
TGCACCAGCAGCCCCACCCGGTTTAAATCCGGGCAGTTCTTC
CTSSPTRFKSGQFF
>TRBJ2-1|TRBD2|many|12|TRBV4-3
TGCGCCAGCAGCCAAGTGGGAGGGGAGCAGTTCTTC
CASSQVGGEQFF
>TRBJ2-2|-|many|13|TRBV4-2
TGTGCCAGCAGCCCCTCCGCCCTAAGGGAGCTGTTTTTT
CASSPSALRELFF
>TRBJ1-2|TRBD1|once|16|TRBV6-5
TGTGCCAGCACTTACTGCGGGACAGAACGGTGGGATGGCTACACCTTC
CASTYCGTERWDGYTF
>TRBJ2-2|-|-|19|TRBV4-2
TGTGCCAGAAGTCAATTCAGCGGAGCCCCTTATGCGAACACCGGGGAGCTGTTTTTT
CARSQFSGAPYANTGELFF
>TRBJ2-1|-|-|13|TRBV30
TGTGCCTCGAGGAGGCCTTCCTACAATGAGCAGTTCTTC
CASRRPSYNEQFF
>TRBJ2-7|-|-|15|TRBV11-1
TGTGCCAGCAGCCCTGCTACCTACAGCTCCTACGATCAGTACTTC
CASSPATYSSYDQYF
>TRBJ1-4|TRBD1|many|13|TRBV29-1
TGCAGCGTTGGGCAGGGGGCCTCTGAAAAACTGTTTTTT
CSVGQGASEKLFF
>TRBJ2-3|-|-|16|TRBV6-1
TGTGCCAGCAGTGAAGTTTTGCGGGGTCGGCGGGATACGCAGTATTTT
CASSEVLRGRRDTQYF
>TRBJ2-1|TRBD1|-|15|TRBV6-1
TGTGCCGGGGCCTGGTGGGGGCAGGGGGATAATGAGCAGCTCTTC
CAGAWWGQGDNEQLF
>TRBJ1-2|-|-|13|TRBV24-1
TGTGCCACGCGGGACGACCAAAACTATGGCTACACCTTC
CATRDDQNYGYTF
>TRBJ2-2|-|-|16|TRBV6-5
TGTGCCAGCAGACGCGCACAGGGAGGGAACACCGGGGAACTGTTTTTT
CASRRAQGGNTGELFF
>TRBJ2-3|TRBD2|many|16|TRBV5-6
TGTGCCAGCAGTCATGGGACTAGCGGGAGGATCGATACGCAGTATTTT
CASSHGTSGRIDTQYF
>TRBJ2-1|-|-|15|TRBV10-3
TGTGCCATCAGTGAGAGCGGAGGGGGATACAGTGAGCAGTTCTTC
CAISESGGGYSEQFF